The 3 T cell receptor beta chains below come from one sample, sequenced in a study of CD8 T cells in Susac syndrome. RNA amounts of roughly 0.5 to 1 ug underwent reverse transcription with random hexamers. TCRdb fed the immunoSEQ multiplex PCR reads into MiXCR, producing one record per CDR3 protein. The table lists over 100,000 distinct CDR3 sequences, just under 95% of them singletons. The sequenced sample was CD8+ T cells from PBMCs. These receptors were taken from a human donor in good health.

This clonotype was detected a few times. V usage is TRBV9 and J usage is TRBJ2-1; D call uncertain. The CDR3 consists of 12 residues. Trimming stripped 2 bases from V and 4 bases from J, with 4 bases between. The germline V gene encodes CDR1 SGDLS and CDR2 YYNGEE. The CDR3, as DNA: TGTGCCAGCAGCGTCGGATACAATGAGCAGTTCTTC. It encodes CASSVGYNEQFF.

V and J are TRBV29-1 and TRBJ2-2; tentative D call: TRBD2 (6 bases). The ends were cut back, 5 bases at V and 5 bases at J, with 12 bases in the middle. The CDR3 sequence is 13 residues long. Germline assignment: CDR1 SQVTM and CDR2 ANQGSEA. The CDR3 DNA reads TGCAGCGTTTACCCGGAGGGGACCGGGGAGCTGTTTTTT. It yields the protein CSVYPEGTGELFF.

This clonotype was counted only a few times. The chain joins TRBV3-1 to TRBJ2-7; perhaps D is TRBD1 or TRBD2 (5 bases each). Trimming cost V 4 bases and J 1 base, with 11 bases left between them. In germline, CDR1 is LGHDT, CDR2 YNNKEL (reference sequence). The CDR3 loop spans 14 amino acids. The CDR3 DNA sequence: TGTGCCAGCAGCCGAGGGGCCTCTTCCTACGAGCAGTACTTC. Translated: CASSRGASSYEQYF.